The text below deals with one TCR beta chain. The target antigen is unknown. The germline V and J ends were trimmed by 2 bases and 1 base, with 13 bases remaining between them. Germline V gene data show CDR1 as SGHTA and CDR2 as FQGNSA. The CDR3 runs 16 residues. MiXCR was run by TCRdb on the 5' RACE reads, yielding one entry per CDR3 protein. The data hold around 500,000 distinct CDR3 sequences, with 21% observed a single time. This record comes from a study of T cells after yellow fever vaccination. Findings and limits, study-wide: Abundant contaminating clonotypes from the bulk population could appear in FACS-sorted repertoires.

This specimen was PBMCs, taken approximately 22 days after the first yellow fever vaccination. V and J are TRBV7-2 and TRBJ2-3, with a weak D call TRBD2 (5 bases). The sequence derives from a man between 18 and 35 years old who received the YFV17D yellow fever vaccine. DNA of the CDR3: TGTGCCAGCAGCTTAAATCCGGGTAGCGGCACAGATACGCAGTATTTT. It codes for CASSLNPGSGTDTQYF.